These T cell receptor beta chains were read from a single sample in a study of vaccination and CD4 T cells after COVID-19. These receptors are not linked to any known antigen. TCRdb analysed the PCR reads with MiXCR anew, one entry per CDR3 protein. The profile shows about 7,000 distinct CDR3 sequences, approximately 46% of them singletons. Sequencing used CD4+ T cells from blood, cultured in vitro. The source is a human donor in good health. The CDR3 runs from the conserved cysteine through the conserved F or W. Each record gives: D gene, V gene, J gene, clone size, CDR3 DNA, CDR3 protein. The D gene is left open where the match is weak. Rows may omit the clone size; those that give it use once, few, many or a size class.

d_gene: .
v_gene: TRBV4-1
j_gene: TRBJ1-2
abundance: few
CDR3nt: TGCGCCAGCAGCCACGACAGAGCCCCTATTCACACCTTC
CDR3aa: CASSHDRAPIHTF

d_gene: .
v_gene: TRBV27
j_gene: TRBJ1-2
abundance: .
CDR3nt: TGTGCCAGCAGTTTGTCAGAGAACTATGGCTACACCTTC
CDR3aa: CASSLSENYGYTF

d_gene: TRBD1
v_gene: TRBV20-1
j_gene: TRBJ1-1
abundance: few
CDR3nt: TGCAGTGCTATGGGACAGGGGGCTGCGGCTTTCTTT
CDR3aa: CSAMGQGAAAFF

d_gene: TRBD1
v_gene: TRBV20-1
j_gene: TRBJ1-5
abundance: few
CDR3nt: TGCAGTGCGCTTCCGGGACAGGGGTCTCAGCCCCAGCATTTT
CDR3aa: CSALPGQGSQPQHF

d_gene: TRBD1
v_gene: TRBV10-3
j_gene: TRBJ1-2
abundance: .
CDR3nt: TGTGCCATCAGTGTCGGAGTGGGACAGGGTTATGGCTACACCTTC
CDR3aa: CAISVGVGQGYGYTF

d_gene: TRBD1
v_gene: TRBV5-1
j_gene: TRBJ1-1
abundance: .
CDR3nt: TGCGCCAGCAGTTTAGACAGGGGGGTTTCTGAAGCTTTCTTT
CDR3aa: CASSLDRGVSEAFF

d_gene: TRBD1
v_gene: TRBV20-1
j_gene: TRBJ1-6
abundance: few
CDR3nt: TGCAGTGCTCACAGGGGTAATTCACCCCTCCACTTT
CDR3aa: CSAHRGNSPLHF

d_gene: .
v_gene: TRBV14
j_gene: TRBJ2-5
abundance: once
CDR3nt: TGTGCCAGCAGCCAAGGACGGTACCAAGAGACCCAGTACTTC
CDR3aa: CASSQGRYQETQYF

d_gene: .
v_gene: TRBV6-5
j_gene: TRBJ1-1
abundance: .
CDR3nt: TGTGCCAGCAGTTATCGTTTAACAGGGTCTGTTCTTGAAGCTTTCTTT
CDR3aa: CASSYRLTGSVLEAFF

d_gene: TRBD1
v_gene: TRBV7-2
j_gene: TRBJ1-3
abundance: .
CDR3nt: TGTGCCAGCAGCTGGGGACAGCTAAGCTCTGGAAACACCATATATTTT
CDR3aa: CASSWGQLSSGNTIYF

d_gene: .
v_gene: TRBV19
j_gene: TRBJ1-1
abundance: .
CDR3nt: TGTGCCAGTAGTATAGATGGTTCTATGAACACTGAAGCTTTCTTT
CDR3aa: CASSIDGSMNTEAFF

d_gene: TRBD1
v_gene: TRBV6-1
j_gene: TRBJ1-5
abundance: .
CDR3nt: TGTGCCAGCAGTCCGGGACAGGGGATTCAGCCCCAGCATTTT
CDR3aa: CASSPGQGIQPQHF

d_gene: TRBD2
v_gene: TRBV6-1
j_gene: TRBJ2-7
abundance: .
CDR3nt: TGTGCCAGCAGTGAAGAGCGGGGGGGTGCCTCCGAGCAGTACTTC
CDR3aa: CASSEERGGASEQYF

d_gene: .
v_gene: TRBV5-4
j_gene: TRBJ1-1
abundance: .
CDR3nt: TGTGCCAGCAGCCAGGAACAGACTCGAACGACTGAAGCTTTCTTT
CDR3aa: CASSQEQTRTTEAFF

d_gene: .
v_gene: TRBV6-2/TRBV6-3
j_gene: TRBJ2-1
abundance: .
CDR3nt: TGTGCCAGCAGTTACCTGACGGGAGCCAATGAGCAGTTCTTC
CDR3aa: CASSYLTGANEQFF

d_gene: .
v_gene: TRBV28
j_gene: TRBJ2-3
abundance: few
CDR3nt: TGTGCCAGCAGGCCCAGCACAGATACGCAGTATTTT
CDR3aa: CASRPSTDTQYF

d_gene: TRBD1
v_gene: TRBV6-1
j_gene: TRBJ1-2
abundance: few
CDR3nt: TGTGCCAGCAGTGACCAGGGGGCTCATGGCTACACCTTC
CDR3aa: CASSDQGAHGYTF

d_gene: .
v_gene: TRBV25-1
j_gene: TRBJ1-1
abundance: .
CDR3nt: TGTGCCAGCCAGGCGTACATGAACACTGAAGCTTTCTTT
CDR3aa: CASQAYMNTEAFF

d_gene: TRBD1
v_gene: TRBV11-1
j_gene: TRBJ1-1
abundance: .
CDR3nt: TGTGCCAGCAGCCCCTACAGGGGGCCTGAAGCTTTCTTT
CDR3aa: CASSPYRGPEAFF

d_gene: .
v_gene: TRBV11-1
j_gene: TRBJ1-1
abundance: .
CDR3nt: TGTGCCAGCAGCGCGGGTTTCAACACTGAAGCTTTCTTT
CDR3aa: CASSAGFNTEAFF

d_gene: .
v_gene: TRBV6-1
j_gene: TRBJ1-5
abundance: .
CDR3nt: TGTGCCAGCGTGGGCAGGGGAAACGATCAGCCCCAGCATTTT
CDR3aa: CASVGRGNDQPQHF

d_gene: .
v_gene: TRBV6-1
j_gene: TRBJ2-7
abundance: .
CDR3nt: TGTGCCAGCAGTGAAAGTGAGGGGGAGGTCTACGAGCAGTACTTC
CDR3aa: CASSESEGEVYEQYF

d_gene: .
v_gene: TRBV19
j_gene: TRBJ1-1
abundance: .
CDR3nt: TGTGCCAGTAGTATTTTGAAAGGACAGATGAACACTGAAGCTTTCTTT
CDR3aa: CASSILKGQMNTEAFF

d_gene: TRBD1
v_gene: TRBV24-1
j_gene: TRBJ2-7
abundance: .
CDR3nt: TGTGCCACCAGTGACACCGGGACAGACAAGATCGGCGAGCAGTACTTC
CDR3aa: CATSDTGTDKIGEQYF

d_gene: .
v_gene: TRBV27
j_gene: TRBJ1-2
abundance: .
CDR3nt: TGTGCCAGCAGTTTCAGGGATCCCATGTTTGGCTACACCTTC
CDR3aa: CASSFRDPMFGYTF

d_gene: .
v_gene: TRBV27
j_gene: TRBJ1-5
abundance: few
CDR3nt: TGTGCCAGCAGAGCAGTAAGCGGGCTCCCTCGCGATCAGCCCCAGCATTTT
CDR3aa: CASRAVSGLPRDQPQHF

d_gene: TRBD1
v_gene: TRBV4-1
j_gene: TRBJ2-5
abundance: .
CDR3nt: TGCGCCAGCAGCTATACAGGGGGCAATTGGGAGACCCAGTACTTC
CDR3aa: CASSYTGGNWETQYF

d_gene: .
v_gene: TRBV19
j_gene: TRBJ1-2
abundance: .
CDR3nt: TGTGCCAGTAGTATAGGAGGCAGAGACTATGGCTACACCTTC
CDR3aa: CASSIGGRDYGYTF

d_gene: .
v_gene: TRBV6-5
j_gene: TRBJ1-2
abundance: .
CDR3nt: TGTGCCAGCAGTTCCCCTGCAGGGTACAGCAGCAACTATGGCTACACCTTC
CDR3aa: CASSSPAGYSSNYGYTF

d_gene: .
v_gene: TRBV25-1
j_gene: TRBJ1-6
abundance: .
CDR3nt: TGTGCCAGCAGTGATCGGTCGAGGAATTCACTCCTCCACTTT
CDR3aa: CASSDRSRNSLLHF

d_gene: .
v_gene: TRBV18
j_gene: TRBJ2-7
abundance: .
CDR3nt: TGTGCCAGCTCACCAGATTACGAGCAGTACTTC
CDR3aa: CASSPDYEQYF

d_gene: .
v_gene: TRBV25-1
j_gene: TRBJ1-5
abundance: .
CDR3nt: TGTGCCAGCAGTGATTCCGGGACACTCCAGCCCCAGCATTTT
CDR3aa: CASSDSGTLQPQHF

d_gene: .
v_gene: TRBV6-1
j_gene: TRBJ1-5
abundance: .
CDR3nt: TGTGCCAGCAGCCACGGATATAGCAATCAGCCCCAGCATTTT
CDR3aa: CASSHGYSNQPQHF

d_gene: .
v_gene: TRBV3-1
j_gene: TRBJ1-1
abundance: .
CDR3nt: TGTGCCAGCAGCCAGGGCTCCGCAGGGGTGATAGAAGCTTTCTTT
CDR3aa: CASSQGSAGVIEAFF

d_gene: .
v_gene: TRBV15
j_gene: TRBJ1-3
abundance: .
CDR3nt: TGTGCCACCAGCAGAGATTCGGGATCGGGAAACACCATATATTTT
CDR3aa: CATSRDSGSGNTIYF

d_gene: .
v_gene: TRBV10-3
j_gene: TRBJ2-3
abundance: few
CDR3nt: TGTGCCATCATGGTTGGCAGGGAGACAGATACGCAGTATTTT
CDR3aa: CAIMVGRETDTQYF

d_gene: .
v_gene: TRBV7-9
j_gene: TRBJ2-5
abundance: .
CDR3nt: TGTGCCAATCAAAGTCCAGGTCTAAACACCCAGTGGCCAAACAGTCAAGAGACCCAGTACTTC
CDR3aa: CANQSPGLNTQWPNSQETQYF

d_gene: TRBD1
v_gene: TRBV12-3/TRBV12-4
j_gene: TRBJ2-7
abundance: few
CDR3nt: TGTGCCAGCAGCTGGACAGGCCCTAGGGAGCAGTACTTC
CDR3aa: CASSWTGPREQYF

d_gene: .
v_gene: TRBV15
j_gene: TRBJ2-3
abundance: .
CDR3nt: TGTGCCACCAGCATAGGACCACGCACAGATACGCAGTATTTT
CDR3aa: CATSIGPRTDTQYF

d_gene: TRBD1
v_gene: TRBV7-2
j_gene: TRBJ2-7
abundance: .
CDR3nt: TGTGCCAGCAGCACGACATACACGGGACAGAACCGTTACGAGCAGTACTTC
CDR3aa: CASSTTYTGQNRYEQYF

d_gene: TRBD1
v_gene: TRBV6-2/TRBV6-3
j_gene: TRBJ1-1
abundance: .
CDR3nt: TGTGTCAGCAGGTCGGACAGGGGAAACACTGAAGCTTTCTTT
CDR3aa: CVSRSDRGNTEAFF

d_gene: .
v_gene: TRBV6-1
j_gene: TRBJ1-5
abundance: few
CDR3nt: TGTGCCATTAAGACGGGTAGCAATCAGCCCCAGCATTTT
CDR3aa: CAIKTGSNQPQHF

d_gene: .
v_gene: TRBV9
j_gene: TRBJ1-2
abundance: few
CDR3nt: TGTGCCAGCAGCCCTGGGACTTACGGGGGCTACACCTTC
CDR3aa: CASSPGTYGGYTF

d_gene: TRBD1
v_gene: TRBV11-3
j_gene: TRBJ2-6
abundance: .
CDR3nt: TGTGCCAGCAGCTTGGACAGGCCGATCTCTGGGGCCAACGTCCTGACTTTC
CDR3aa: CASSLDRPISGANVLTF

d_gene: .
v_gene: TRBV6-5
j_gene: TRBJ2-7
abundance: .
CDR3nt: TGTGCCAGCAGTTACTCCGTGAAATACGGTGCCTACGAGCAGTACTTC
CDR3aa: CASSYSVKYGAYEQYF

d_gene: TRBD1
v_gene: TRBV6-1
j_gene: TRBJ1-1
abundance: few
CDR3nt: TGTGCCAGCACTCAGGGGGTCGGCACTGAAGCTTTCTTT
CDR3aa: CASTQGVGTEAFF

d_gene: .
v_gene: TRBV6-1
j_gene: TRBJ1-2
abundance: .
CDR3nt: TGTGCCAGCAAAATCAGGGGTTTCGGCTACACCTTC
CDR3aa: CASKIRGFGYTF

d_gene: .
v_gene: TRBV29-1
j_gene: TRBJ2-3
abundance: .
CDR3nt: TGCAGCGTTGAAGATTATACGACAGATACGCAGTATTTT
CDR3aa: CSVEDYTTDTQYF

d_gene: TRBD1
v_gene: TRBV27
j_gene: TRBJ1-5
abundance: .
CDR3nt: TGTGCCAGCAGTCTTATCGACAGGGATAATCAGCCCCAGCATTTT
CDR3aa: CASSLIDRDNQPQHF

d_gene: .
v_gene: TRBV18
j_gene: TRBJ2-7
abundance: .
CDR3nt: TGTGCCAGCTCACCACCAAACGGGGACTACGAGCAGTACTTC
CDR3aa: CASSPPNGDYEQYF

d_gene: .
v_gene: TRBV7-6
j_gene: TRBJ1-3
abundance: .
CDR3nt: TGTGCCAGCAGCTTAGACAGGAGCTCTGGAAACACCATATATTTT
CDR3aa: CASSLDRSSGNTIYF

d_gene: .
v_gene: TRBV20-1
j_gene: TRBJ1-1
abundance: once
CDR3nt: TGCAGTGCTAGCGAGGGTGGGGATCTAAACACTGAAGCTTTCTTT
CDR3aa: CSASEGGDLNTEAFF

d_gene: .
v_gene: TRBV2
j_gene: TRBJ1-6
abundance: large
CDR3nt: TGTGCCAGCAAGAACAGAGAGACAAATAATTCACCCCTCCACTTT
CDR3aa: CASKNRETNNSPLHF

d_gene: .
v_gene: TRBV7-2
j_gene: TRBJ1-2
abundance: .
CDR3nt: TGTGCCAGCAGCACAGGGAACTATGGCTACACCTTC
CDR3aa: CASSTGNYGYTF

d_gene: .
v_gene: TRBV19
j_gene: TRBJ2-3
abundance: .
CDR3nt: TGTGCCAGTAGTATACGCAGGGCCGGCACAGATACGCAGTATTTT
CDR3aa: CASSIRRAGTDTQYF